This T cell receptor (beta chain) is drawn from a study of shared clonotypes between healthy human individuals. This CDR3 region has 15 residues. V dropped 5 bases and J dropped 1 base, with 11 bases sitting between them. The germline CDR1 and CDR2 sequences are MNHEY and SVGAGI. Repertoires were generated with immunoSEQ multiplex PCR, while TCRdb's copy carries only in-frame clones and drops some. The sample gives roughly 2,300,000 clones, around 92% of which show up once; approximately 0.39% is in the top ten. The sample comprised naive CD4+ T cells from PBMCs. Subset of the sample: CD45RA+ positively selected. The receptor was derived from a man aged 18 to 35 in good health. Some clones in this sample may be carry-over from other donors' samples. V and J are TRBV6-5 and TRBJ2-2; D remains unclear. The CDR3 region has the DNA TGTGCCAGCAGTCCTCAAGGCGGGAACACCGGGGAGCTGTTTTTT. Its translation: CASSPQGGNTGELFF.